Presented here are 2 T cell receptor beta chains from one specimen sequenced in a study of T cell repertoires in cytomegalovirus infection (dated by TCRdb to about 2019). Sequencer: Illumina HiSeq 1500. The public reads were run again by TCRdb, first through fastp at Q25 and then through MiXCR, and only productive beta chains were kept. Rows with a matching CDR3 protein are joined into one entry that keeps the most common DNA and genes. The sample profile shows some 800,000 distinct CDR3 sequences; roughly 28% of them were found once. Around 13% of the sample lies in the top ten. In light of the paper, this sample's treatment or condition label describes: in vitro stimulation with specific CMV peptide epitopes to enrich CMV-specific T cells. Their recognized antigens are unknown. This material consisted of cultured CD8+ T cells from PBMCs, taken from culture after CMV antigen stimulation. The receptor set was obtained from a human donor in good health (CMV status not recorded). Some clones in this sample may be carry-over from other donors' samples.

The table lists this clonotype with a few counts. The chain joins TRBV6-2 or TRBV6-3 to TRBJ2-7; possibly TRBD1 for D (6 bases). Germline-derived CDR1 and CDR2 are MNHEY and SVGEGT. V lost 8 bases to trimming and J lost 1 base, with 15 bases between them. The CDR3 sequence is 14 residues long. CDR3 in amino acids: CASEGTTGSYEQYV. CDR3 DNA sequence: TGTGCCAGCGAAGGGACAACTGGGTCCTACGAGCAGTACGTC.

J is TRBJ2-6 and V is TRBV19; 11 bases match TRBD1. Germline values: CDR1 LNHDA, CDR2 SQIVND (reference sequence). V dropped 4 bases and J dropped 6; count of bases not matched to a gene: 11. The CDR3 runs 18 residues. The CDR3 DNA sequence: TGTGCCAGTAGTACGTGGGACAGGGGGTCACTTCTGGCCAACGTCCTGACTTTC. Translated, it gives CASSTWDRGSLLANVLTF.